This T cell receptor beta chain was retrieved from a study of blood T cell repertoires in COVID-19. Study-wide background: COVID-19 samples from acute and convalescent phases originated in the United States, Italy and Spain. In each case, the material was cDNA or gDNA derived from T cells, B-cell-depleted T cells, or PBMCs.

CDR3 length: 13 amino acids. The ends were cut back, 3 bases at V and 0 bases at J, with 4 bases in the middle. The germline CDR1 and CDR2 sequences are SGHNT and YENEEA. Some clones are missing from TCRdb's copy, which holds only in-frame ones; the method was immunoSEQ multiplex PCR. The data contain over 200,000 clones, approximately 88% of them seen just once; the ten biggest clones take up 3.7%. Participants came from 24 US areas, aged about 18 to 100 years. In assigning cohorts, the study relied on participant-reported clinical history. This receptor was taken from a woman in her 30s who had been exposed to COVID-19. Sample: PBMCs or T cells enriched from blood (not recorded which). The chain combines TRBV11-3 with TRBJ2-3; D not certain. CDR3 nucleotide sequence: TGTGCCAGCAGCTTCGAGAGCACAGATACGCAGTATTTT. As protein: CASSFESTDTQYF.